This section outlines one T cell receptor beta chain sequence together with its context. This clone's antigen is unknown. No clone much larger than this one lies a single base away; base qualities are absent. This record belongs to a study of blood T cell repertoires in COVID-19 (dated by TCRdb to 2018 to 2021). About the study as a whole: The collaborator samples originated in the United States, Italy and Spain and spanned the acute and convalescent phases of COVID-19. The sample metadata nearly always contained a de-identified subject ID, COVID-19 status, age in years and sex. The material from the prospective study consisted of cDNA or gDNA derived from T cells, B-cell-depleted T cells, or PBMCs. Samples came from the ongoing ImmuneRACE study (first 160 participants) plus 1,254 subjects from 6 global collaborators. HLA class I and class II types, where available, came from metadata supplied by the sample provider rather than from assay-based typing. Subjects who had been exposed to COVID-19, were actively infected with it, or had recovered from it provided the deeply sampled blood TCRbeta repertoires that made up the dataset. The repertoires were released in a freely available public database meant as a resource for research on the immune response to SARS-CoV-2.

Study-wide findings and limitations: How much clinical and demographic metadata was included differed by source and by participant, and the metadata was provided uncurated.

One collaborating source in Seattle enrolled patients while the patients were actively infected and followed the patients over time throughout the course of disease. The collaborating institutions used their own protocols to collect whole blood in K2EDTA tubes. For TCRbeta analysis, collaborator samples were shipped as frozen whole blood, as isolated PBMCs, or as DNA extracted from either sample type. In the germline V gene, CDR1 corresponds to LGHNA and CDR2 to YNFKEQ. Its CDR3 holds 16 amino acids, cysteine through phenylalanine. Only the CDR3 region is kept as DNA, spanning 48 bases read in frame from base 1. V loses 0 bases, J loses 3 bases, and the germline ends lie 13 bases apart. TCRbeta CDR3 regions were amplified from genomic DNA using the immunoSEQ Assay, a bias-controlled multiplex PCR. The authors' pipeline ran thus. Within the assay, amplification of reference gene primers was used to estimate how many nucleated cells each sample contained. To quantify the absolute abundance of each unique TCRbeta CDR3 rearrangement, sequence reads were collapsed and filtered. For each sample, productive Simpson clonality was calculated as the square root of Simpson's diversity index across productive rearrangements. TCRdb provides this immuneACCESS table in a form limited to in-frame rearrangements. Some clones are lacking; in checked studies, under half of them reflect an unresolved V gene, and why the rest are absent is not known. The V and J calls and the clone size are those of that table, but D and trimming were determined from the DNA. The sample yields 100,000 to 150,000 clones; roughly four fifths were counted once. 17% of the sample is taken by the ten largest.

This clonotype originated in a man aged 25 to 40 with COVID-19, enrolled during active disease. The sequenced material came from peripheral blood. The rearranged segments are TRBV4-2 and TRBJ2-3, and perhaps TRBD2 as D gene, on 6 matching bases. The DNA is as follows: TGTGCCAGCAGCCAAGATCGTCGGGAGAGGACAGATACGCAGTATTTT. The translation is CASSQDRRERTDTQYF.